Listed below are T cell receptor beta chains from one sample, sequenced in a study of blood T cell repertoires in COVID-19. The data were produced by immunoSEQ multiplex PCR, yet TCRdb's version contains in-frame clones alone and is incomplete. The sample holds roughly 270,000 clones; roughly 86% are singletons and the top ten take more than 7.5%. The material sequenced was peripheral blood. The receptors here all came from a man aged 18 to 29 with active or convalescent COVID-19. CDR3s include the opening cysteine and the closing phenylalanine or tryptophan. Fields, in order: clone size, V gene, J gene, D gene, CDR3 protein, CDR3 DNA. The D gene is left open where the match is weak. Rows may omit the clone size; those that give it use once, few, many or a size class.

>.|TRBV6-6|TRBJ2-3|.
CASSSQGDTQYF
TGTGCCAGCAGTTCGCAGGGAGATACGCAGTATTTT
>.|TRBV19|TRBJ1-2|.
CASSMRQTLYGYTF
TGTGCCAGTAGTATGAGACAGACCCTCTATGGCTACACCTTC
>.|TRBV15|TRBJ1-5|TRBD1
CATSRDRGPGQPQHF
TGTGCCACCAGCAGAGACAGGGGGCCAGGACAGCCCCAGCATTTT
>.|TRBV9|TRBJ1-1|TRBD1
CASSGSPTGTENTEAFF
TGTGCCAGCAGCGGATCCCCCACCGGGACAGAAAACACTGAAGCTTTCTTT
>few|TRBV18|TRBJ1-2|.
CASSDLHRGGRRHGYTF
TGTGCCAGCTCAGACCTACATCGGGGGGGGCGCAGGCATGGCTACACCTTC
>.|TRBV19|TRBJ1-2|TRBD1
CASSLDRDDYGYTF
TGTGCCAGTAGCTTGGACAGGGACGACTATGGCTACACCTTC
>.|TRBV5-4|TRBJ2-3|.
CASSSPGLATQYF
TGTGCCAGCAGCTCCCCCGGACTTGCTACGCAGTATTTT
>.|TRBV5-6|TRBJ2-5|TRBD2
CASSLAAGGPAQYF
TGTGCCAGCAGCTTGGCCGCGGGGGGGCCGGCCCAGTACTTC
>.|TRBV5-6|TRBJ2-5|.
CASSLAWSKETQYF
TGTGCCAGCAGCTTGGCCTGGAGCAAAGAGACCCAGTACTTC
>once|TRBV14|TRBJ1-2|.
CASSQERVPYGYTF
TGTGCCAGCAGCCAAGAACGGGTTCCCTATGGCTACACCTTC
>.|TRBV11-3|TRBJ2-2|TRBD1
CASSAGQERTGELFF
TGTGCCAGCAGCGCGGGACAGGAGCGCACCGGGGAGCTGTTTTTT
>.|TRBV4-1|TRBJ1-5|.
CASSQVPTTNSYNQPQHF
TGCGCCAGCAGCCAAGTACCGACAACCAACAGCTACAATCAGCCCCAGCATTTT
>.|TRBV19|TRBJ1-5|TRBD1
CACKDRGIQPQHF
TGTGCCTGCAAGGACAGGGGAATTCAGCCCCAGCATTTT
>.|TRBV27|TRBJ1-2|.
CASSLNGQGYTF
TGTGCCAGCAGTCTAAACGGACAAGGCTACACCTTC
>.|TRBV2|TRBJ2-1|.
CASLGQSYNEQFF
TGTGCCAGTTTGGGCCAGTCCTACAATGAGCAGTTCTTC
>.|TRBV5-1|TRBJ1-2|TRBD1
CASSWDRGYGYTF
TGCGCCAGCAGCTGGGACAGGGGATATGGCTACACCTTC
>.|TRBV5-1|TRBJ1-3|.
CASSLEAGASGNTIYF
TGCGCCAGCAGCTTGGAGGCGGGGGCCTCTGGAAACACCATATATTTT
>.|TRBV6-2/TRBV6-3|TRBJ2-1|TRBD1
CASSYGRQGSYNEQFF
TGTGCCAGCAGTTACGGCCGACAGGGCTCCTACAATGAGCAGTTCTTC
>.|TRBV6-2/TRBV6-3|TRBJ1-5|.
CASSYTGEYSNQPQHF
TGTGCCAGCAGTTATACGGGTGAATATAGCAATCAGCCCCAGCATTTT
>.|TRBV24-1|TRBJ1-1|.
CATSAGPRTEAFF
TGTGCCACCAGTGCAGGGCCACGGACTGAAGCTTTCTTT
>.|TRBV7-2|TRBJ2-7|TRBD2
CASSPDGGESSYEQYF
TGTGCCAGCAGCCCCGATGGGGGGGAGAGCTCCTACGAGCAGTACTTC
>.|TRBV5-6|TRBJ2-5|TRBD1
CASSFGTIGGLLETQYF
TGTGCCAGCAGCTTCGGGACCATAGGGGGCTTGCTGGAGACCCAGTACTTC
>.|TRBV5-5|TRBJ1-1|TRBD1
CASSSGQVNTEAFF
TGTGCCAGCAGCTCCGGACAGGTGAACACTGAAGCTTTCTTT
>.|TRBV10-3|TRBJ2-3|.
CAISDEFTDTQYF
TGTGCCATCAGTGATGAGTTCACAGATACGCAGTATTTT
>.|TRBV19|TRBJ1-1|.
CASSPSSGGTEAFF
TGTGCCAGTAGTCCCTCTTCGGGGGGCACTGAAGCTTTCTTT
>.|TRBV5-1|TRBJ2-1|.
CASNTDYNEQFF
TGCGCCAGCAACACAGACTACAATGAGCAGTTCTTC
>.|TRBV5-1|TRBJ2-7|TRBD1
CASSYDRGEQYF
TGCGCCAGCAGCTATGACAGGGGCGAGCAGTACTTC
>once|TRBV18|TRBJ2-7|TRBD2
CASSQSGGPYEQYF
TGTGCCAGCTCACAAAGCGGGGGCCCTTACGAGCAGTACTTC